Listed below are T cell receptor beta chains from one sample, sequenced in a study of regulatory T cells in long-lasting Graves disease. From the multiplex PCR reads, TCRdb called clonotypes with MiXCR, one entry per CDR3 protein. Among some 410,000 distinct CDR3 sequences listed, around 17% were seen once. A further study also used this sample, focusing on T cells in Graves' hyperthyroidism and ophthalmopathy.

The sequencing here drew on peripheral blood mononuclear cells (PBMCs), taken at new diagnosis, from a patient treated with antithyroid drugs. These receptor sequences come from a woman younger than 45 with Graves disease. The CDR3 runs from the conserved cysteine through the conserved F or W. The D gene is left open where the match is weak. Where a row states a size, it is once, few, many or the class of an expanded clone; other rows omit it.

CDR3,DNA,J,D,V,size,length
CASSRYSGTDTQYF,TGTGCCAGCAGCCGGTATAGTGGCACAGATACGCAGTATTTT,TRBJ2-3,-,TRBV3-1,many,14
CARVVRREPQHF,TGTGCCAGGGTCGTTAGACGGGAACCCCAGCATTTT,TRBJ1-5,-,TRBV28,many,12
CASSLDRGTLGNEQFF,TGTGCCAGCAGCTTAGACCGGGGGACTTTAGGGAATGAGCAGTTCTTC,TRBJ2-1,-,TRBV7-2,-,16
CASSSPSSGTDTQYF,TGTGCCAGCAGCTCCCCCTCTAGCGGCACAGATACGCAGTATTTT,TRBJ2-3,-,TRBV7-2,many,15
CSASSGGHKNEQFF,TGCAGTGCTAGCTCCGGAGGCCATAAAAATGAGCAGTTCTTC,TRBJ2-1,-,TRBV20-1,-,14
CASSLAGGSSPLHF,TGTGCCAGCAGCCTAGCCGGGGGTAGCTCACCCCTCCACTTT,TRBJ1-6,-,TRBV11-2,many,14
CASSLGLAGGVGELFF,TGTGCCAGCAGCCTGGGACTAGCGGGAGGGGTCGGGGAGCTGTTTTTT,TRBJ2-2,TRBD2,TRBV13,many,16
CSARAGRSLTEAFF,TGCAGTGCTAGAGCGGGACGCTCGTTGACTGAAGCTTTCTTT,TRBJ1-1,-,TRBV20-1,many,14
CASERGTEAFF,TGTGCCAGCGAAAGAGGCACTGAAGCTTTCTTT,TRBJ1-1,-,TRBV28,many,11
CSVGTQNTGELFF,TGCAGCGTCGGGACACAGAACACCGGGGAGCTGTTTTTT,TRBJ2-2,-,TRBV29-1,many,13
CASSLKSYSGNTIYF,TGTGCCAGCAGTCTTAAAAGCTACTCTGGAAACACCATATATTTT,TRBJ1-3,-,TRBV12-3/TRBV12-4,-,15
CASSGSGVAYEQYF,TGTGCCAGCAGCGGATCGGGAGTTGCCTACGAGCAGTACTTC,TRBJ2-7,-,TRBV9,few,14
CASSQGGLAGIWPLNEQFF,TGCGCCAGCAGCCAAGGCGGTCTAGCGGGAATATGGCCACTCAATGAGCAGTTCTTC,TRBJ2-1,TRBD2,TRBV11-2,-,19
CTSSGNSGNTIYF,TGTACCAGCAGTGGGAATTCTGGAAACACCATATATTTT,TRBJ1-3,-,TRBV14,-,13
CAANGDRGYNEQFF,TGTGCCGCCAACGGGGACAGGGGATACAATGAGCAGTTCTTC,TRBJ2-1,TRBD1,TRBV6-1,few,14
CASRDGRGFYSNQPQHF,TGTGCCAGCCGGGACGGGAGGGGATTTTATAGCAATCAGCCCCAGCATTTT,TRBJ1-5,-,TRBV19,-,17
CSVEDSDSSYNEQFF,TGCAGCGTTGAAGACTCGGACAGCTCCTACAATGAGCAGTTCTTC,TRBJ2-1,-,TRBV29-1,many,15
CASSELDRRNQPQHF,TGTGCCAGCAGTGAATTGGACAGACGCAATCAGCCCCAGCATTTT,TRBJ1-5,-,TRBV2,many,15
CASSLRQGNSPLHF,TGTGCCAGCAGTTTAAGGCAGGGAAATTCACCCCTCCACTTT,TRBJ1-6,-,TRBV12-3/TRBV12-4,few,14
CSARPLSVRNTEAFF,TGCAGTGCTCGGCCCTTGAGCGTCCGAAACACTGAAGCTTTCTTT,TRBJ1-1,-,TRBV20-1,-,15
CASSLTPPGTGNYGYTF,TGCGCCAGCAGCCTAACCCCCCCCGGGACAGGGAACTATGGCTACACCTTC,TRBJ1-2,TRBD1,TRBV5-1,few,17
CASSLSGISDEQFF,TGTGCCAGCAGCCTTAGCGGGATTAGTGATGAGCAGTTCTTC,TRBJ2-1,TRBD2,TRBV7-9,many,14
CASSLEYGQGNEQYF,TGTGCCAGCAGCTTAGAATACGGACAGGGGAACGAGCAGTACTTC,TRBJ2-7,TRBD1,TRBV7-9,medium-sized,15
CSARDRSKFANTGELFF,TGCAGTGCTAGAGATCGCAGCAAATTCGCGAACACCGGGGAGCTGTTTTTT,TRBJ2-2,-,TRBV20-1,-,17
CASSKGARTDYTF,TGTGCCAGCTCCAAGGGGGCCCGGACGGACTACACCTTC,TRBJ1-2,TRBD1,TRBV7-8,many,13
CASSWSAGTWVPETQYF,TGTGCCAGCAGCTGGTCCGCCGGGACTTGGGTCCCAGAGACCCAGTACTTC,TRBJ2-5,-,TRBV13,many,17
CASSLGDATISYGYTF,TGTGCCAGCAGTTTAGGGGACGCCACTATTAGCTATGGCTACACCTTC,TRBJ1-2,-,TRBV6-2/TRBV6-3,-,16
CASSVMGSSEAFF,TGTGCCAGCAGCGTAATGGGGAGTTCTGAAGCTTTCTTT,TRBJ1-1,-,TRBV9,-,13